Below, 19 T cell receptor beta chains from the same sample are listed, as sequenced in a study of blood T cell repertoires in COVID-19. Clones were sequenced by immunoSEQ multiplex PCR, and TCRdb holds only the in-frame ones, with some missing. The profile shows hundreds of thousands of clones, nearly 90% of them singletons. The sequenced sample was peripheral blood. The receptor source for this set is a man in his late teens or twenties with active or convalescent COVID-19.

V gene TRBV19 combines with J gene TRBJ2-2, with 7 bases fitting TRBD2. CDR3 length: 14 amino acids. The germline CDR1 and CDR2 sequences are LNHDA and SQIVND (reference sequence). The V and J ends lost 3 bases and 6 bases, in that order; junction bases with no gene match: 4. The CDR3, as DNA: TGTGCCAGTAGTATCGGAAGCGGGGCCGGGGAGCTGTTTTTT. Its translation is CASSIGSGAGELFF.

The V gene is TRBV11-2, the J gene TRBJ1-2; 8 bases align to TRBD1. From germline, CDR1 is SGHAT and CDR2 FQNNGV. This CDR3 has 16 residues. The J segment lost 5 bases and the V segment lost 1 base, leaving 9 bases of the junction unmatched. The DNA of the CDR3 is TGTGCCAGCAGCTTAGGAACAGGGGGTGGAATTTATGGCTACACCTTC. Amino acids: CASSLGTGGGIYGYTF.

With regard to this clone: The same CDR3 also results from other DNA sequences found in this sample. The CDR3 DNA reads as TGTGCCAGTAGTATCGGGACAGATTCCTACGAGCAGTACTTC. Amino acids: CASSIGTDSYEQYF. The V call is TRBV19, the J call TRBJ2-7; 7 bases are a match to TRBD1. This CDR3 is built from 14 residues. V trimming: 3 bases; J trimming: 1 base; junction bases outside the gene matches: 3. Per the germline V gene, CDR1 is LNHDA and CDR2 is SQIVND (reference sequence).

The rearrangement uses TRBV28 and TRBJ1-2; 7 nucleotides line up with TRBD1. Germline values: CDR1 MDHEN, CDR2 SYDVKM. The junction had 3 bases not matched to a gene; V was cut back by 6 bases and J by 2 bases. CDR3 length: 13 amino acids. The CDR3: CASRTGTNYGYTF. Written as DNA, the CDR3 is TGTGCCAGCAGGACAGGGACGAACTATGGCTACACCTTC.

V and J are TRBV28 and TRBJ1-5, with TRBD1 identical over 9 bases. Per germline, CDR1 MDHEN and CDR2 SYDVKM. J was trimmed by 5 bases and V by 4 bases; bases with no gene match: 12. This CDR3 has 17 residues. In DNA form, the CDR3 reads TGTGCCAGCAGTTCAAGGCGGGACAGGGCCTTCTATCAGCCCCAGCATTTT. This translates into CASSSRRDRAFYQPQHF. The full variable domain, with the rest looked up from reference TRBV28 and TRBJ1-5, is DVKVTQSSRYLVKRTGEKVFLECVQDMDHENMFWYRQDPGLGLRLIYFSYDVKMKEKGDIPEGYSVSREKKERFSLILESASTNQTSMYLCASSSRRDRAFYQPQHFGDGTRLSIL.

The chain combines TRBV9 with TRBJ2-5; 7 bases line up with TRBD1. Unmatched junction bases numbered 12, after V lost 2 bases and J lost 5 bases. Germline-derived CDR1 and CDR2 are SGDLS and YYNGEE. The CDR3 runs 16 residues. The CDR3 is CASSVSSTGMVETQYF. CDR3 in DNA: TGTGCCAGCAGCGTTTCGTCGACAGGGATGGTTGAGACCCAGTACTTC.

The V gene is TRBV6-2 or TRBV6-3, the J gene TRBJ2-2, with TRBD2 matching 12 bases. Germline CDR1 reads MNHEY; CDR2 reads SVGEGT. The CDR3 has 19 residues. J was trimmed by 2 bases and V by 2 bases; bases with no gene match: 9. The CDR3 protein is CASSYIRTSGKINTGELFF. The DNA for the CDR3 is TGTGCCAGCAGTTACATCCGGACTAGCGGGAAAATCAACACCGGGGAGCTGTTTTTT.

The gene calls are TRBV30 and TRBJ2-7; 9 bases are shared with TRBD1. The J segment lost 7 bases and the V segment lost 3 bases, leaving 10 bases of the junction unmatched. The germline V gene encodes CDR1 GTSNPN and CDR2 SVGIG (reference sequence). The CDR3 sequence is 14 residues long. CDR3 in DNA: TGTGCCTGGAGCACAGGGGGCGGAGGGAGTGAGCAGTACTTC. Its protein product is CAWSTGGGGSEQYF.

The chain carries TRBV18 and TRBJ2-3; a weak D match, TRBD2 (5 bases). V dropped 3 bases and J dropped 0 bases, with 22 bases sitting between them. CDR3 size: 19 residues. CDR1 is KGHSH and CDR2 is LQKENI in the germline V gene. The CDR3, as DNA: TGTGCCAGCTCACCGTCGGTGGTTGGTTTCGCGGGTAGCACAGATACGCAGTATTTT. As protein: CASSPSVVGFAGSTDTQYF.

The chain employs TRBV27 and TRBJ1-4; D remains ambiguous. Deletions cut 3 bases from V and 5 bases from J, with 10 bases between. Germline values: CDR1 MNHEY, CDR2 SMNVEV (reference sequence). The CDR3 runs 14 residues. The CDR3 region is CASSFSGLNEKLFF. The CDR3 DNA is TGTGCCAGCAGTTTCTCCGGACTCAATGAAAAACTGTTTTTT.

The chain uses TRBV21-1 and TRBJ1-4; TRBD1, the table's D call, was not compared with the DNA. TRBV21-1 is a pseudogene locus. The CDR3 totals 15 residues. CDR3 amino acids: CASSRGRTTNEKLFF. The CDR3 DNA follows: TGTGCCAGCAGCAGGGGCCGGACAACTAATGAAAAACTGTTTTTT.

J is TRBJ1-2 and V is TRBV6-5; D possibly corresponds to TRBD1 (6 bases). Deletions cut 6 bases from V and 8 bases from J, with 16 bases between. CDR1 and CDR2 (germline): MNHEY, SVGAGI. The CDR3 has 13 residues. CDR3 DNA: TGTGCCAGCAGCCCCGGGACAATGGGGGGCTACACCTTC. Translation: CASSPGTMGGYTF.

The chain couples TRBV10-3 to TRBJ1-5; D perhaps matches TRBD1 (5 bases). From germline, CDR1 is ENHRY and CDR2 SYGVKD. This CDR3 is built from 14 residues. With 2 bases removed from V and 4 bases from J, the gap between germline ends came to 9 bases. The CDR3 region is CAISENGGNQPQHF. The CDR3 coding sequence is TGTGCCATCAGTGAGAATGGGGGGAATCAGCCCCAGCATTTT.

The chain links TRBV9 to TRBJ2-2, with D possibly TRBD2 on 6 matching bases. The CDR3 extends over 15 amino acids. Trimming removed 4 bases at V and 1 base at J, with 11 bases between. Germline assignment: CDR1 SGDLS and CDR2 YYNGEE. DNA of the CDR3: TGTGCCAGCAGCTCAGGGACTTTGAACACCGGGGAGCTGTTTTTT. Translating gives CASSSGTLNTGELFF.

The V and J genes are TRBV6-1 and TRBJ1-1; D is possibly TRBD1 (6 bases). V was trimmed by 4 bases and J by 0 bases, leaving 15 bases between them. The germline V gene has CDR1 MNHNS and CDR2 SASEGT. CDR3 length equals 16 residues. The CDR3 loop reads CASSVWAGALNTEAFF. The DNA for the CDR3 is TGTGCCAGCAGTGTCTGGGCAGGGGCCCTGAACACTGAAGCTTTCTTT.

V and J are TRBV9 and TRBJ1-5; no reliable D call. Germline lookup yields CDR1 SGDLS and CDR2 YYNGEE. This CDR3 comprises 15 residues. V was shortened by 3 bases and J by 10 bases, with 20 bases between the two germline ends. CDR3 DNA: TGTGCCAGCAGCGGGGAGGGTGGGAACGAATCACCCCAGCATTTT. Protein sequence: CASSGEGGNESPQHF. Based on the CDR3 plus reference TRBV9 and TRBJ1-5, the full variable domain is DSGVTQTPKHLITATGQRVTLRCSPRSGDLSVYWYQQSLDQGLQFLIQYYNGEERAKGNILERFSAQQFPDLHSELNLSSLELGDSALYFCASSGEGGNESPQHFGDGTRLSIL.

The rearrangement links TRBV9 to TRBJ2-5, with a tentative D call TRBD1 (6 bases). Germline lookup yields CDR1 SGDLS and CDR2 YYNGEE. V was shortened by 0 bases and J by 5 bases, with 14 bases between the two germline ends. CDR3 length equals 15 residues. This CDR3 is CASSVEGTLEETQYF. For the CDR3, the DNA is TGTGCCAGCAGCGTAGAAGGGACACTAGAGGAGACCCAGTACTTC.

The V gene is TRBV18, the J gene TRBJ2-7, with a weak D call TRBD2 (5 bases). The CDR3 sequence is 14 residues long. Germline V gene data show CDR1 as KGHSH and CDR2 as LQKENI. V lost 2 bases and J lost 2, with 10 bases in between. This CDR3 reads CASSPIGDTYEQYF. The CDR3 bases are TGTGCCAGCTCACCAATCGGGGATACCTACGAGCAGTACTTC.

V usage is TRBV4-2 and J usage is TRBJ2-2, with 11 bases lining up with TRBD2. Germline lookup yields CDR1 LGHNA and CDR2 YNFKEQ. The CDR3 runs 19 residues. V gave up 4 bases and J gave up 2 bases; unmatched junction bases: 12. The CDR3 loop is CASSRHRGGLAENTGELFF. The CDR3 DNA reads as TGTGCCAGCAGCCGTCACAGAGGGGGACTAGCGGAAAACACCGGGGAGCTGTTTTTT.